This passage covers 12 T cell receptor beta chains from one sample sequenced in a study of PD-L1 blockade in urothelial cancer. Some clones are missing from TCRdb's copy, which holds only in-frame ones; the method was immunoSEQ multiplex PCR. The sample includes about 80,000 clones, 87% of them seen just once. Sequencing was performed on PBMCs, taken around atezolizumab (anti-PD-L1) treatment. The receptor source for this set is a woman aged 70-85 years with urothelial cancer.

The chain combines TRBV6-6 with TRBJ2-2; possibly TRBD2 for D (6 bases). Germline assignment: CDR1 MNHNY and CDR2 SVGAGI (reference sequence). Between the trimmed V and J ends, which lost 4 bases and 3 bases, there was a span of 15 bases. This CDR3 contains 16 residues. DNA of the CDR3: TGTGCCAGCAGTTCCCCGAGGGGCGGGGACACCGGGGAGCTGTTTTTT. Residues: CASSSPRGGDTGELFF.

V and J are TRBV4-3 and TRBJ1-2, with 8 bases lining up with TRBD1. The junction had 8 bases not matched to a gene; V was cut back by 4 bases and J by 4 bases. The CDR3 has 15 residues. CDR1 is LGHNA and CDR2 is YSLEER in the germline V gene. DNA for the CDR3: TGCGCCAGCAGCCGAGCGACAGGGGACGCCTATGGCTACACCTTC. It is translated as CASSRATGDAYGYTF.

Only one count was recorded for this clone. The chain joins TRBV4-3 to TRBJ1-2, with 7 positions matching TRBD1. CDR3 size: 15 residues. Germline-derived CDR1 and CDR2 are LGHNA and YSLEER. The V segment lost 1 base and the J segment 4 bases; nucleotides outside the gene matches: 6. The CDR3 nucleotides read TGCGCCAGCAGCCAAGTAACAGGGGCCCCCTATGGCTACACCTTC. Its protein product is CASSQVTGAPYGYTF.

The chain carries TRBV11-2 and TRBJ2-7; 7 bases agree with TRBD1. The CDR3 spans 16 residues. The trim removed 3 bases at V and 3 bases at J, leaving 11 bases unmatched. Germline lookup yields CDR1 SGHAT and CDR2 FQNNGV. The CDR3 sequence: CASSFGVRWDSYEQYF. The CDR3 region has the DNA TGTGCCAGCAGCTTTGGAGTCCGATGGGACAGCTACGAGCAGTACTTC.

The table lists this clone with a few counts. The CDR3 reads CASNQDRNFNSPLHF. Written as DNA, the CDR3 is TGTGCCAGCAACCAAGACAGAAATTTTAATTCACCCCTCCACTTT. The gene calls are TRBV6-5 and TRBJ1-6; possibly TRBD1 for D (5 bases). Germline loops: CDR1 MNHEY, CDR2 SVGAGI. V gave up 7 bases and J gave up 6 bases, with 16 bases separating them. The CDR3 spans 15 residues.

This chain joins TRBV11-2 and TRBJ2-7, with D possibly being TRBD1 (6 bases). V lost 3 bases and J 2 bases, leaving 11 bases between the germline ends. The germline CDR1 and CDR2 sequences are SGHAT and FQNNGV. This CDR3 comprises 14 residues. This chain's CDR3 is CASSLQGWAYEQYF. CDR3 nucleotides: TGTGCCAGCAGCTTGCAGGGGTGGGCCTACGAGCAGTACTTC.

The chain employs TRBV5-1 and TRBJ2-1; the D gene is possibly TRBD1 (6 bases). The CDR3 length is 14 residues. The V gene lost 1 base and the J gene lost 9 bases, with 14 bases spanning the gap. Germline V gene lookup returns CDR1 SGHRS and CDR2 YFSETQ. CDR3 nucleotides: TGCGCCAGCAGCTTGAGAGCAGGGGCTGGTGAGCAGTTCTTC. Translating gives CASSLRAGAGEQFF.

The table lists this clone with a count of one. The chain is built from TRBV4-1 and TRBJ2-5; no firm D call. The CDR3 is made up of 12 amino acids. CDR1 is MGHRA and CDR2 is YSYEKL in the germline V gene. V shed 1 base and J shed 7 bases, with 7 bases lying between them. The CDR3 protein is CASSQVGGTQYF. The CDR3 DNA sequence: TGCGCCAGCAGCCAAGTCGGCGGGACCCAGTACTTC.

The chain links TRBV29-1 to TRBJ2-3; TRBD1 agrees at 9 bases. CDR3 size: 15 residues. Looked up from germline, CDR1 is SQVTM and CDR2 is ANQGSEA. Germline trimming cut 5 bases from V and 0 bases from J; bases unmatched to any gene: 6. The CDR3 loop reads CSVLRDRASTDTQYF. The CDR3 nucleotides are TGCAGCGTTCTGAGGGACAGGGCTAGCACAGATACGCAGTATTTT.

This chain uses TRBV15 with TRBJ1-6; D ambiguous. There are 14 residues in the CDR3. V lost 6 bases and J lost 2, with 8 bases in between. The germline CDR1 and CDR2 sequences are LNHNV and YYDKDF (reference sequence). This CDR3 reads CATRAGAYNSPLHF. For the CDR3, the DNA is TGTGCCACCAGGGCGGGAGCCTATAATTCACCCCTCCACTTT.

The V and J genes are TRBV2 and TRBJ2-7; maybe TRBD2 (5 bases). Germline-derived CDR1 and CDR2 are SNHLY and FYNNEI. This CDR3 has 14 residues. V shed 1 base and J shed 5 bases, with 12 bases lying between them. CDR3 DNA sequence: TGTGCCAGCAGTGAAGTAGAGGGTTCGGACGAGCAGTACTTC. Residues: CASSEVEGSDEQYF.

This sequence joins TRBV27 and TRBJ2-7; 9 positions agree with TRBD1. The CDR3 extends over 16 amino acids. V lost 0 bases to trimming and J lost 5 bases; unmatched junction nucleotides: 8. Germline V CDR1 and CDR2: MNHEY, SMNVEV (reference sequence). The CDR3 protein is CASSLSGTGYFHEQYF. For the CDR3, the DNA is TGTGCCAGCAGTTTATCCGGGACAGGGTATTTCCACGAGCAGTACTTC.